What follows describes a single T cell receptor beta chain. Repertoires were generated with immunoSEQ multiplex PCR, while TCRdb's copy carries only in-frame clones and drops some. The sample lists under 85,000 clones, 85% to 90% occurring once. This entry comes from a study of blood T cell repertoires in COVID-19. Study at large: From the United States, Italy and Spain came samples of acute and convalescent COVID-19.

This CDR3 has 13 amino acids. Deletions cut 3 bases from V and 5 bases from J, with 7 bases between. CDR1 and CDR2 (germline): MNHNY, SVGAGI (reference sequence). The source of this sequence is a man in his 70s with active or convalescent COVID-19. Sample: peripheral blood. The chain carries TRBV6-6 and TRBJ1-4; D is unclear. As DNA, the CDR3 is TGTGCCAGCAGTTATTGGCAGAATGAAAAACTGTTTTTT. Its translation is CASSYWQNEKLFF.